This TCR beta chain was identified in a study of cytomegalovirus exposure and HLA in healthy donors. General study results and limits: Most CMV-associated TCR beta chains appeared HLA-restricted in a later analysis.

Primers for the PCR totalled 60 Vbeta and 13 Jbeta. Measured with immunoSEQ multiplex PCR; TCRdb has only the in-frame clones, and not every one. The sample holds about 180,000 clones, more than 60% seen once. This clone was picked up a small number of times. The antigen remains unidentified. The TCR was taken from a man aged 18 to 29 in good health and CMV-seronegative. Sequencing was carried out using PBMCs.

CDR3 residues: CASSWAGGALRNIQYF. In DNA, the CDR3 is TGTGCCAGCAGTTGGGCCGGGGGGGCCCTTAGGAACATTCAGTACTTC. This chain uses TRBV28 with TRBJ2-4, with 8 bases aligning to TRBD2. This CDR3 spans 16 amino acids. Germline values: CDR1 MDHEN, CDR2 SYDVKM. With 4 bases clipped from V and 7 bases from J, the junction kept 12 bases outside the gene matches. Full variable domain (rest looked up from reference TRBV28 and TRBJ2-4): DVKVTQSSRYLVKRTGEKVFLECVQDMDHENMFWYRQDPGLGLRLIYFSYDVKMKEKGDIPEGYSVSREKKERFSLILESASTNQTSMYLCASSWAGGALRNIQYFGAGTRLSVL.